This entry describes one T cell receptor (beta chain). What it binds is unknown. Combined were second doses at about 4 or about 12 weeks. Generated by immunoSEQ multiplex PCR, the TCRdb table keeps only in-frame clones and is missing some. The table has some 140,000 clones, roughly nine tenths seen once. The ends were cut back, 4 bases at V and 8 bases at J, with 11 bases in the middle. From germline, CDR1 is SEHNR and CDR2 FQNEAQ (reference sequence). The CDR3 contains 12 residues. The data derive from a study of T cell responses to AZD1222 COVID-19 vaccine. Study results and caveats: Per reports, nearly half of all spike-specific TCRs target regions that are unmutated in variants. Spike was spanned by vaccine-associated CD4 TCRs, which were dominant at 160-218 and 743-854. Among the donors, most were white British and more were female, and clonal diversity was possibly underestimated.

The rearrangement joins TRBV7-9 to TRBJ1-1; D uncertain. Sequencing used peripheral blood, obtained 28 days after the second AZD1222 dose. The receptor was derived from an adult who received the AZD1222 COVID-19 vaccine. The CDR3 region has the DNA TGTGCCAGCAGCTCCTTGACCGAGGAAGCTTTCTTT. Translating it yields CASSSLTEEAFF.